This T cell receptor (beta chain) emerged from a study of T cell changes during pregnancy in multiple sclerosis. Profiled with immunoSEQ multiplex PCR; TCRdb holds only in-frame clones, not every one. Of around 99,000 clones detected, 80% to 95% appear once; the ten largest clones hold less than 0.9%. Per the germline V gene, CDR1 is SGHTA and CDR2 is FQGTGA. Trimming took 1 base from V and 4 from J, leaving 7 bases between them. The CDR3 is made up of 13 amino acids. The sequence was collected from a female donor in good health, enrolled as a control in a pregnancy study. This specimen consisted of peripheral blood, obtained in the third trimester of pregnancy. V is TRBV7-3 and J is TRBJ2-5; D uncertain. The CDR3, as DNA: TGTGCCAGCAGCTTAAGGCATGGAGAGACCCAGTACTTC. Translation gives CASSLRHGETQYF. The full variable domain, completed using reference TRBV7-3 and TRBJ2-5, is GAGVSQTPSNKVTEKGKYVELRCDPISGHTALYWYRQSLGQGPEFLIYFQGTGAADDSGLPNDRFFAVRPEGSVSTLKIQRTERGDSAVYLCASSLRHGETQYFGPGTRLLVL.